Below are 20 T cell receptor beta chains sequenced from a single sample in a study of T cells in tumors after PD-1 blockade. Profiled with immunoSEQ multiplex PCR; TCRdb holds only in-frame clones, not every one. The top ten clones hold roughly 13% of a sample with about 59,000 clones, roughly 77% of them seen once. Specimen: PBMCs, collected before anti-PD-1 treatment. These receptor sequences come from a human donor with basal cell carcinoma.

The chain couples TRBV2 to TRBJ1-1, with D perhaps matching TRBD1 (5 bases). Trimming left V 6 bases short and J 7 bases short, with 9 bases between. Germline V gene lookup returns CDR1 SNHLY and CDR2 FYNNEI. CDR3 size: 11 residues. CDR3 DNA sequence: TGTGCCAGCAGGGGGCGCGGTGAAGCTTTCTTT. It codes for CASRGRGEAFF.

Concerning this clone itself: The sample has other DNA sequences that encode this CDR3 too. The rearrangement links TRBV7-9 to TRBJ2-4; 14 bases fit TRBD2. Looked up from germline, CDR1 is SEHNR and CDR2 is FQNEAQ (reference sequence). V lost 2 bases and J lost 4; bases outside the gene matches: 7. The CDR3 has 18 residues. The DNA of the CDR3 is TGTGCCAGCAGCTTACCAAGACGACTAGCGGGGGGGAAAAACATTCAGTACTTC. Translated, it gives CASSLPRRLAGGKNIQYF.

The J gene is TRBJ2-1, the V gene TRBV13, with a weak D call TRBD1 (6 bases). Germline CDR1 PRHDT, CDR2 FYEKMQ (reference sequence). This CDR3 has 16 residues. Trimming stripped 5 bases from V and 3 bases from J, with 17 bases between. The CDR3 DNA is TGTGCCAGCAGCCCCGGGACATCCCCTAACTACAATGAGCAGTTCTTC. It codes for CASSPGTSPNYNEQFF.

On this clone: Other DNA sequences of this sample code for an identical CDR3. V gene TRBV5-1 combines with J gene TRBJ2-7, with D possibly being TRBD1 or TRBD2 (5 bases each). The CDR3 extends over 14 amino acids. Germline V lookup: CDR1 SGHRS, CDR2 YFSETQ. The V end was cut by 0 bases, the J end by 3 bases, with 10 bases between. In DNA, the CDR3 is TGCGCCAGCAGCTTGGGGGGGATAGGCTACGAGCAGTACTTC. This encodes CASSLGGIGYEQYF.

The chain is built from TRBV7-8 and TRBJ1-1, with a tentative D call TRBD1 (5 bases). Germline CDR1 SGHVS, CDR2 FQNEAQ. Trimming removed 7 bases at V and 6 bases at J, with 18 bases between. CDR3 size: 14 residues. CDR3 protein: CASTPRQGWAEAFF. In DNA form, the CDR3 reads TGTGCCAGCACCCCTCGCCAGGGATGGGCTGAAGCTTTCTTT.

The chain uses TRBV5-1 and TRBJ2-2; 10 bases are a match to TRBD2. V was pared by 5 bases and J by 5 bases, with 6 bases of the junction left unmatched. Germline assignment: CDR1 SGHRS and CDR2 YFSETQ. This CDR3 region has 15 residues. The CDR3 spells CASRLAGVDTGELFF. The CDR3 DNA reads TGCGCCAGCAGGCTAGCGGGGGTGGATACCGGGGAGCTGTTTTTT.

CDR3 nucleotides: TGTGCCAGCAACCGACAGGGAGTAGGGTATGGCTACACCTTC. This encodes CASNRQGVGYGYTF. The chain links TRBV2 to TRBJ1-2, with TRBD1 matching 7 bases. The CDR3 has 14 residues. With 7 bases clipped from V and 5 bases from J, the junction kept 10 bases outside the gene matches. Germline assignment: CDR1 SNHLY and CDR2 FYNNEI. The complete variable domain, with remaining parts taken from reference TRBV2 and TRBJ1-2, reads EPEVTQTPSHQVTQMGQEVILRCVPISNHLYFYWYRQILGQKVEFLVSFYNNEISEKSEIFDDQFSVERPDGSNFTLKIRSTKLEDSAMYFCASNRQGVGYGYTFGSGTRLTVV.

The chain has TRBV5-8 and TRBJ2-6; TRBD1 matches 9 bases. Germline trimming cut 0 bases from V and 0 bases from J; bases unmatched to any gene: 7. The CDR3 spans 19 residues. The V gene's germline CDR1 is SGHTS and CDR2 YDEGEE. The CDR3 protein is CASSLVRTGALSGANVLTF. In nucleotides, the CDR3 is TGTGCCAGCAGCTTGGTTCGGACAGGGGCACTCTCTGGGGCCAACGTCCTGACTTTC.

The chain uses TRBV5-1 and TRBJ1-4; possibly TRBD1 for D (5 bases). The length of the CDR3 is 13 residues. V was clipped by 4 bases and J by 6 bases, with 10 bases between them. The germline V gene has CDR1 SGHRS and CDR2 YFSETQ. CDR3 bases: TGCGCCAGCAGCCCCGACAGACATGAAAAACTGTTTTTT. Protein: CASSPDRHEKLFF. The variable domain in full, completed from reference TRBV5-1 and TRBJ1-4, reads KAGVTQTPRYLIKTRGQQVTLSCSPISGHRSVSWYQQTPGQGLQFLFEYFSETQRNKGNFPGRFSGRQFSNSRSEMNVSTLELGDSALYLCASSPDRHEKLFFGSGTQLSVL.

This clone was recorded only once. V is TRBV2 and J is TRBJ1-5; 7 bases match TRBD1. With 8 bases clipped from V and 1 base from J, the junction kept 5 bases outside the gene matches. The CDR3 is 14 residues long. CDR1 and CDR2 (germline): SNHLY, FYNNEI. CDR3 protein: CASGGGLSNQPQHF. CDR3 sequence (DNA): TGTGCCAGCGGAGGGGGCCTGAGCAATCAGCCCCAGCATTTT.

The V gene is TRBV9, the J gene TRBJ1-1, with D unclear. Germline V gene sequence: CDR1 SGDLS, CDR2 YYNGEE. The CDR3 consists of 14 residues. Trimming took off 2 bases at V and 0 bases at J, with 8 bases between the two ends. CDR3 residues: CASSVGDLNTEAFF. CDR3 nucleotide sequence: TGTGCCAGCAGCGTTGGTGACCTGAACACTGAAGCTTTCTTT.

With regard to this clone: The same CDR3 arises from other DNA sequences in this sample as well. V is TRBV9 and J is TRBJ2-5, with TRBD2 as a possible D gene (7 bases). CDR1 is SGDLS, CDR2 YYNGEE, per germline. The length of the CDR3 is 16 residues. Trimming stripped 0 bases from V and 1 base from J, with 13 bases between. CDR3 sequence: CASSVAGGGGQETQYF. The CDR3 DNA sequence: TGTGCCAGCAGCGTAGCCGGAGGGGGGGGCCAAGAGACCCAGTACTTC. Filled out from reference TRBV9 and TRBJ2-5, the complete variable domain reads DSGVTQTPKHLITATGQRVTLRCSPRSGDLSVYWYQQSLDQGLQFLIQYYNGEERAKGNILERFSAQQFPDLHSELNLSSLELGDSALYFCASSVAGGGGQETQYFGPGTRLLVL.

The table lists this clone with a few counts. J is TRBJ2-2 and V is TRBV7-9; tentatively, D is TRBD1 (5 bases). CDR1 and CDR2 from the germline V gene are SEHNR and FQNEAQ (reference sequence). The length of the CDR3 is 15 residues. V was cut by 4 bases and J by 0 bases, with 9 bases left in between. Written as DNA, the CDR3 is TGTGCCAGCAGCTCCAGGGATTCGAACACCGGGGAGCTGTTTTTT. Translation gives CASSSRDSNTGELFF.

This clone came up once. The chain links TRBV5-6 to TRBJ2-5; TRBD2 agrees at 7 bases. The CDR3 is 14 amino acids. The V segment lost 3 bases and the J segment 5 bases; nucleotides outside the gene matches: 7. Germline V CDR1 and CDR2: SGHDT, YYEEEE. CDR3 in amino acids: CASSSMGEGETQYF. For the CDR3, the DNA is TGTGCCAGCAGCTCTATGGGGGAGGGGGAGACCCAGTACTTC.

The chain has TRBV3-1 (or the pseudogene TRBV3-2) and TRBJ2-3; D is ambiguous. Trimming removed 4 bases at V and 4 bases at J, with 6 bases between. The CDR3 runs 12 residues. Germline V gene sequence: CDR1 LGHDT, CDR2 YNNKEL (reference sequence). In nucleotides, the CDR3 is TGTGCCAGCAGCCGATGGGCAGATACGCAGTATTTT. Translating gives CASSRWADTQYF.

This clone was detected a few times. This chain joins TRBV18 and TRBJ2-5; D is unclear. The CDR3 covers 14 residues. CDR1 and CDR2 from the germline V gene are KGHSH and LQKENI. V was trimmed by 2 bases and J by 4 bases, leaving 11 bases between them. The CDR3: CASSPDGVRETQYF. Written as DNA, the CDR3 is TGTGCCAGCTCACCAGATGGGGTCCGAGAGACCCAGTACTTC.

The V gene is TRBV6-1, the J gene TRBJ1-2; D ambiguous. Germline assignment: CDR1 MNHNS and CDR2 SASEGT. The CDR3 is made up of 13 amino acids. Between the trimmed V and J ends, which lost 2 bases and 5 bases, there was a span of 9 bases. This CDR3 is CASSERGGYGYTF. CDR3 DNA: TGTGCCAGCAGTGAACGTGGAGGATATGGCTACACCTTC.

This chain links TRBV2 with TRBJ1-1; D gene ambiguous. In germline, CDR1 is SNHLY, CDR2 FYNNEI. Trimming shortened V by 7 bases and J by 2 bases, and 11 bases separated the two germline ends. The CDR3 covers 13 residues. The CDR3 DNA sequence: TGTGCCAGCAACACTGGCCTCAACACTGAAGCTTTCTTT. Protein product: CASNTGLNTEAFF.

This clone was recorded only once. The V gene is TRBV30, the J gene TRBJ1-4; no clear D gene. The CDR3 loop spans 13 amino acids. Trimming pared 4 bases from V and 8 bases from J, leaving 14 bases between. The V gene's germline CDR1 is GTSNPN and CDR2 SVGIG (reference sequence). The CDR3 sequence is CAWKKGFREKLFF. The CDR3 region has the DNA TGTGCCTGGAAGAAAGGGTTTAGAGAAAAACTGTTTTTT.

This clone was seen a single time. The chain uses TRBV2 and TRBJ2-7; D not certain. The CDR3 extends over 12 amino acids. V was shortened by 10 bases and J by 4 bases, with 14 bases between the two germline ends. CDR1 is SNHLY, CDR2 FYNNEI, per germline. DNA of the CDR3: TGTGCCATCCGTACTGTGGGGTACGAGCAGTACTTC. It is translated as CAIRTVGYEQYF.